A single TCR beta chain is shown here with its context. The data stem from a study of OX40 agonist ivuxolimab in advanced cancers. Looking at the study overall: Intravenous ivuxolimab was administered to patients every 2 weeks at 0.01 to 10 mg/kg.

Sampled blood was obtained at baseline, cycle 4 day 1, and cycle 7 day 1. The CDR3 is 14 amino acids. The V gene's germline CDR1 is PRHDT and CDR2 FYEKMQ (reference sequence). Trimming shortened V by 3 bases and J by 5 bases, and 12 bases separated the two germline ends. Profiling relied on immunoSEQ multiplex PCR, and the TCRdb table lists in-frame clones only, not all of them. The table lists about 52,000 clones, around 85% of them singletons. The sample consisted of CD4+ or CD8+ T cells sorted from blood, taken in a trial of the OX40 agonist ivuxolimab. V usage is TRBV13 and J usage is TRBJ2-3; D is unclear. The origin of this receptor is an adult with an advanced solid tumor such as melanoma, head and neck, liver or kidney cancer. In nucleotides, the CDR3 is TGTGCCAGCAGCTTCCTAGATTCTATAGATACGCAGTATTTT. Its translation is CASSFLDSIDTQYF.